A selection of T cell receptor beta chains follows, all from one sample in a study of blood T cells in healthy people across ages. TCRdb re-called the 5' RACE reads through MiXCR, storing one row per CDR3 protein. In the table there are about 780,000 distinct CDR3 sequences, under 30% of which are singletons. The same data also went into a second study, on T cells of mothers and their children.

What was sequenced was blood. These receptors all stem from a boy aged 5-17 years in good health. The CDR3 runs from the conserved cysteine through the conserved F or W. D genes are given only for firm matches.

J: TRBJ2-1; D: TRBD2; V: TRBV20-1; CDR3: CSARGLAGDFSSGNEQFF
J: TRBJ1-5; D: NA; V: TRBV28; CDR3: CASKPGRGPLPQHF
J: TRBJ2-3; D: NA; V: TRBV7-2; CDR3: CASSLQGPPVGTDTQYF
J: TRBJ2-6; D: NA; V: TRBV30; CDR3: CAWSAPRHLSGANVLTF
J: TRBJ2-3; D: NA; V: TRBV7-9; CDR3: CASSLPAPQYF
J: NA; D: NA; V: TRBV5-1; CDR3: CASSLGWGSSYEQYF
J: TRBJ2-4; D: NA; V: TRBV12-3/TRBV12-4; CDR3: CASSPRGSALSNIQYF
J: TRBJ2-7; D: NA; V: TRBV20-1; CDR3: CSARPGRVNEQYF
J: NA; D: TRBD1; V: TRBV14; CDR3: CASRGQGEQTQYF
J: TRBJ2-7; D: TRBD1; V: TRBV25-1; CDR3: CASSGSGTGDYEQYF
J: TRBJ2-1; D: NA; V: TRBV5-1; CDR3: CASSVDSSLSYNEQFF